This TCR beta chain was captured by sequencing in a study of cytomegalovirus exposure and HLA in healthy donors. Whole-study findings and limits: Presence/absence analyses took donor sequencing depth as roughly uniform. Association of 15,000 to 20,000 TCR beta sequences with HLA alleles was found at 0.05 false discovery rate in a later analysis. Certain indistinguishable V segments, among them TRBV6-2 and TRBV6-3, were excluded.

The PCR was carried out with 60 Vbeta primers and 13 Jbeta primers. Only in-frame clones appear in the TCRdb table, and some are missing; sequencing was by immunoSEQ multiplex PCR. The table records roughly 96,000 clones, under 85% of them present only once. Germline CDR1 SGHDN, CDR2 FVKESK. This CDR3 region has 11 residues. V dropped 3 bases and J dropped 3 bases, with 3 bases sitting between them. Remarks on this clone: Its antigen is as yet unknown.

The sequencing sample was made of PBMCs. The J gene is TRBJ2-7, the V gene TRBV14; no clear D. The clonotype originates from a female donor in good health and CMV-seropositive. CDR3 bases: TGTGCCAGCAGCCATTACTACGAGCAGTACTTC. This gives the protein CASSHYYEQYF. Supplemented by reference TRBV14 and TRBJ2-7, the full variable domain reads EAGVTQFPSHSVIEKGQTVTLRCDPISGHDNLYWYRRVMGKEIKFLLHFVKESKQDESGMPNNRFLAERTGGTYSTLKVQPAELEDSGVYFCASSHYYEQYFGPGTRLTVT.